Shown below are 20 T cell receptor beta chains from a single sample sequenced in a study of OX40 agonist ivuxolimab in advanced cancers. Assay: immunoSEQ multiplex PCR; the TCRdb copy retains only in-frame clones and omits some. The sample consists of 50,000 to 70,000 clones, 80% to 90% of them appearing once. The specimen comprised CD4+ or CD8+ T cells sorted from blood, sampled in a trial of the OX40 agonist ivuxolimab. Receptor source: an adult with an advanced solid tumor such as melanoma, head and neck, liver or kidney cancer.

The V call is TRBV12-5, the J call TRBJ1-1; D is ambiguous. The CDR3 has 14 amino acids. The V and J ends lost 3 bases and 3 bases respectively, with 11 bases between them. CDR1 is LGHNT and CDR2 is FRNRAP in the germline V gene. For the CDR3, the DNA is TGTGCTAGTGGTTTTGGCGAGTGGGACACTGAAGCTTTCTTT. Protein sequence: CASGFGEWDTEAFF.

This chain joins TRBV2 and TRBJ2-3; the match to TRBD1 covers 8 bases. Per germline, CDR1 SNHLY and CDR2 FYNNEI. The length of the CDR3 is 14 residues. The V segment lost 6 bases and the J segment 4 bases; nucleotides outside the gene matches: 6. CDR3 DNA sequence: TGTGCCAGCAGCCACGAGACAGGGGCAGATACGCAGTATTTT. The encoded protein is CASSHETGADTQYF.

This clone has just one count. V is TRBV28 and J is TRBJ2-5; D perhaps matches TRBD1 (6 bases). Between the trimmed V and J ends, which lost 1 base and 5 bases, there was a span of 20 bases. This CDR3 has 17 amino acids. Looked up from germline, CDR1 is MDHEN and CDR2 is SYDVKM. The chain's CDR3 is CASSLFVLPGAEETQYF. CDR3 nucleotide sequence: TGTGCCAGCAGTTTATTCGTCTTGCCAGGGGCTGAGGAGACCCAGTACTTC. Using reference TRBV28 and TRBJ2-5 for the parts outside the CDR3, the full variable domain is DVKVTQSSRYLVKRTGEKVFLECVQDMDHENMFWYRQDPGLGLRLIYFSYDVKMKEKGDIPEGYSVSREKKERFSLILESASTNQTSMYLCASSLFVLPGAEETQYFGPGTRLLVL.

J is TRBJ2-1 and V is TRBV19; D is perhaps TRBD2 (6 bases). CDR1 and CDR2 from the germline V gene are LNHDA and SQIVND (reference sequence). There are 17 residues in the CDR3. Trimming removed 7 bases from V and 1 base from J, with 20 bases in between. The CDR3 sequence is CASNNQEGYRSYNEQFF. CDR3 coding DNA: TGTGCCAGTAACAACCAGGAGGGGTATCGATCCTACAATGAGCAGTTCTTC. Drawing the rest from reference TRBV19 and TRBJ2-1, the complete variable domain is DGGITQSPKYLFRKEGQNVTLSCEQNLNHDAMYWYRQDPGQGLRLIYYSQIVNDFQKGDIAEGYSVSREKKESFPLTVTSAQKNPTAFYLCASNNQEGYRSYNEQFFGPGTRLTVL.

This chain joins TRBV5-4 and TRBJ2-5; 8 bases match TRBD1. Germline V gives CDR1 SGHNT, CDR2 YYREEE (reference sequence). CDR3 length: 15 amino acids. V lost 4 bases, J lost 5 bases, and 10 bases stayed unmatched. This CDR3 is CASSSPWQGAETQYF. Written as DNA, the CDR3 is TGTGCCAGCAGCAGCCCGTGGCAGGGGGCGGAGACCCAGTACTTC.

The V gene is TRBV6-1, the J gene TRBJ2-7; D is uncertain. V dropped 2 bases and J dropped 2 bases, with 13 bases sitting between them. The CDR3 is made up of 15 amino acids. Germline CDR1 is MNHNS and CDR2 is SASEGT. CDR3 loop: CASSENLAATYEQYF. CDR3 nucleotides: TGTGCCAGCAGTGAAAACTTGGCCGCGACCTACGAGCAGTACTTC.

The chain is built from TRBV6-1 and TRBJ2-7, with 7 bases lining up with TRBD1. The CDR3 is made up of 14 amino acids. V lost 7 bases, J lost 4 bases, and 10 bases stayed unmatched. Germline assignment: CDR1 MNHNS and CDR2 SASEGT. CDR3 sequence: CASTPGTVQYEQYF. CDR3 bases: TGTGCCAGCACCCCTGGGACAGTACAATACGAGCAGTACTTC.

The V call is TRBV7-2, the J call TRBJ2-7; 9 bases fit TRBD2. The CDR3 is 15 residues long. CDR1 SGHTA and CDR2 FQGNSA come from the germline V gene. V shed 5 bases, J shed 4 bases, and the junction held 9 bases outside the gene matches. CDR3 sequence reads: CASSHIAGVAYEQYF. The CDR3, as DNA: TGTGCCAGCAGCCATATAGCGGGAGTAGCATACGAGCAGTACTTC.

CDR3 nucleotide sequence: TGTGCCAGCAGCGCCCCCACTAGCGGCGCTCGGGACGAGCAGTACTTC. Translation gives CASSAPTSGARDEQYF. The chain employs TRBV9 and TRBJ2-7, with 8 nucleotides matching TRBD2. The V and J ends lost 3 bases and 5 bases, in that order; junction bases with no gene match: 13. Germline-derived CDR1 and CDR2 are SGDLS and YYNGEE. The CDR3 contains 16 residues.

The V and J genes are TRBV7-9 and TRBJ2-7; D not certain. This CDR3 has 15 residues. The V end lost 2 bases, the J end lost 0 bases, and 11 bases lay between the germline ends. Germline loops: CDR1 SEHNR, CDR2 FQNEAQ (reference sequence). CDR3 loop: CASSLSSRSSYEQYF. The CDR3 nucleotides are TGTGCCAGCAGCTTATCTAGTAGGTCCTCCTACGAGCAGTACTTC.

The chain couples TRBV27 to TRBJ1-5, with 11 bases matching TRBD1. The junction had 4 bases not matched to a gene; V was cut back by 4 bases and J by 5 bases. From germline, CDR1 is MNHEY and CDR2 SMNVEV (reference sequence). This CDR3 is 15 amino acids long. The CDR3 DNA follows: TGTGCCAGCAGTTCAGGACAGGGGGCTGATCAGCCCCAGCATTTT. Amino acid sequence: CASSSGQGADQPQHF.

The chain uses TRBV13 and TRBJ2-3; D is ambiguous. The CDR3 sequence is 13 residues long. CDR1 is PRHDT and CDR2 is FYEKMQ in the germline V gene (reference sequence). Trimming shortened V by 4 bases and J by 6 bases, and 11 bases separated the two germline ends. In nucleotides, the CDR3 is TGTGCCAGCAGCTCTGCCCTTGGCGATACGCAGTATTTT. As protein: CASSSALGDTQYF.

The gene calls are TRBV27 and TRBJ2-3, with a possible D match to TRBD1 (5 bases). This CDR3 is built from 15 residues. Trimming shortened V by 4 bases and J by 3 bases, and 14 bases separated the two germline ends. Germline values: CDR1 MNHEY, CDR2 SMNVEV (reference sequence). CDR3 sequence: CASSSESGLTDTQYF. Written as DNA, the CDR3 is TGTGCCAGCAGTTCCGAATCAGGGTTGACAGATACGCAGTATTTT.

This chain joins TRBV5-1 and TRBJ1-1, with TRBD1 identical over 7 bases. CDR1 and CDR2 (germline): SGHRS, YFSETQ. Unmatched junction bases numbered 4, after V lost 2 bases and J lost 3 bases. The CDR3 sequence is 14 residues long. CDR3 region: CASSFEGAYTEAFF. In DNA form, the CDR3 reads TGCGCCAGCAGCTTCGAGGGGGCTTACACTGAAGCTTTCTTT.

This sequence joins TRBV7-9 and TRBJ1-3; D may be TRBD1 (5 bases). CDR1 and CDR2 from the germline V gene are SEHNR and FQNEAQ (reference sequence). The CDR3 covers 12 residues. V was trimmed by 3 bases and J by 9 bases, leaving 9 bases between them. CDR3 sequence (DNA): TGTGCCAGCAGCTTTACAGGACTCACCATATATTTT. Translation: CASSFTGLTIYF.

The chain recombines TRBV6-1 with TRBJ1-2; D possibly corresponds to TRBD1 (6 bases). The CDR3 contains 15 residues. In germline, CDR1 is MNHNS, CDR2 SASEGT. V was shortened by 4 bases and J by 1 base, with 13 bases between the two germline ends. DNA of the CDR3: TGTGCCAGCAGTGGGACGGACAGTCATAACTATGGCTACACCTTC. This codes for CASSGTDSHNYGYTF.

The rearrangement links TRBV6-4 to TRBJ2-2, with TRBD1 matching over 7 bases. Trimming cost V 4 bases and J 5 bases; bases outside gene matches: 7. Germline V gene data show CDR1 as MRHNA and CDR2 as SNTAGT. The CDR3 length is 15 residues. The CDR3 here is CASSARGLGTGELFF. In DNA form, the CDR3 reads TGTGCCAGCAGTGCAAGGGGGCTGGGGACCGGGGAGCTGTTTTTT.

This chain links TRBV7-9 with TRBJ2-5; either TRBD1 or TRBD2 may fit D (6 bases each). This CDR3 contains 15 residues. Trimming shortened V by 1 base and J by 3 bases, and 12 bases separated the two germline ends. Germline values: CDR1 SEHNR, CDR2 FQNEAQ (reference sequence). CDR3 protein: CASSLGGAEKETQYF. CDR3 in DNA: TGTGCCAGCAGCTTAGGGGGGGCCGAAAAAGAGACCCAGTACTTC.

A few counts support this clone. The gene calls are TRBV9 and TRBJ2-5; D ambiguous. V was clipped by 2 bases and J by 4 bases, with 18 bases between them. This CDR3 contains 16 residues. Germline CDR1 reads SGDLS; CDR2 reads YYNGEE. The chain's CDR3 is CASSVSGTPSGETQYF. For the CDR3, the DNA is TGTGCCAGCAGCGTGTCAGGAACGCCGAGTGGAGAGACCCAGTACTTC.

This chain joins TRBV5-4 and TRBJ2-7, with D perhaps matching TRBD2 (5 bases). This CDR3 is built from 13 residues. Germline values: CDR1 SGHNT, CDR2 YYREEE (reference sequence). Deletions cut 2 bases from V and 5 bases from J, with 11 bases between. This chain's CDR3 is CASSFSGADEQYF. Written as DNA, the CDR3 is TGTGCCAGCAGCTTTTCCGGAGCGGACGAGCAGTACTTC.